This T cell receptor beta chain was sequenced for a study of blood T cells in healthy people across ages. The trim removed 7 bases at V and 4 bases at J, leaving 16 bases unmatched. Germline-derived CDR1 and CDR2 are LGHNT and FRNRAP. This CDR3 has 17 amino acids. A second PCR, run for roughly 6 to 11 cycles, used a sample-barcoded 5' primer plus a J-beta primer mix. TCRdb analysed the 5' RACE reads with MiXCR anew, one entry per CDR3 protein. The sample lists 650,000 to 800,000 distinct CDR3 sequences, over 40% occurring once. The chain couples TRBV12-5 to TRBJ2-3; 8 nucleotides align to TRBD2. The specimen sequenced was blood. This sequence was found in a woman of 80 years or more in good health. CDR3 sequence (DNA): TGTGCTAGTGCCGATCTCAACGGGGGGGCAGGCCCAGATACGCAGTATTTT. It is translated as CASADLNGGAGPDTQYF.